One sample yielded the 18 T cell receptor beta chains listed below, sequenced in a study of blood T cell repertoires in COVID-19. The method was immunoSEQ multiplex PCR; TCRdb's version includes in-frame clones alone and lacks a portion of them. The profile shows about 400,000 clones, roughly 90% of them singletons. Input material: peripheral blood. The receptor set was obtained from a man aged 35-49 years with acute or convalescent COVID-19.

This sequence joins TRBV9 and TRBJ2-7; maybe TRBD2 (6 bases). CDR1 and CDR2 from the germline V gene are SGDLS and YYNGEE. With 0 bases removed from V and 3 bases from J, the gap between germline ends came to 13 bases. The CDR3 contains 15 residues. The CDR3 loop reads CASSVEAGGIYEQYF. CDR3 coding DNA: TGTGCCAGCAGCGTAGAAGCGGGCGGGATCTACGAGCAGTACTTC.

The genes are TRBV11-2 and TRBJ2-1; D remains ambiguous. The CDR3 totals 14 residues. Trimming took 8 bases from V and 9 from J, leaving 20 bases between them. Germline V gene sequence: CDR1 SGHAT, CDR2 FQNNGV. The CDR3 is CASVIASRVGEQFF. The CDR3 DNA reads TGTGCCAGCGTAATAGCCTCTCGGGTGGGTGAGCAGTTCTTC.

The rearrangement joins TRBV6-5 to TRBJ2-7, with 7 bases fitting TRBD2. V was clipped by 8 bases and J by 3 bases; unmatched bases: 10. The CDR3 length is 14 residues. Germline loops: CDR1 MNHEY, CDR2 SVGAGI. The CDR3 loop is CASHREAVNYEQYF. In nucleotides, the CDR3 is TGTGCCAGCCACCGGGAGGCAGTTAACTACGAGCAGTACTTC.

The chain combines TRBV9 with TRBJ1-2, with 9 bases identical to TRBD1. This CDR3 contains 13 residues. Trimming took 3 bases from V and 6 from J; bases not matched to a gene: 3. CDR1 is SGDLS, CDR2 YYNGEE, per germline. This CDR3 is CASSATGGNGYTF. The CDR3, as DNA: TGTGCCAGCAGCGCCACAGGGGGCAATGGCTACACCTTC.

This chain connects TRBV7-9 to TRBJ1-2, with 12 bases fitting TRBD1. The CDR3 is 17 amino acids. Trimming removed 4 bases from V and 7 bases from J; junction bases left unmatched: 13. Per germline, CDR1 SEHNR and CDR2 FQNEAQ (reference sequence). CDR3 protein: CASSWQPGQGALSGYTF. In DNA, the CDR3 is TGTGCCAGCAGCTGGCAACCGGGACAGGGGGCGCTTAGTGGCTACACCTTC.

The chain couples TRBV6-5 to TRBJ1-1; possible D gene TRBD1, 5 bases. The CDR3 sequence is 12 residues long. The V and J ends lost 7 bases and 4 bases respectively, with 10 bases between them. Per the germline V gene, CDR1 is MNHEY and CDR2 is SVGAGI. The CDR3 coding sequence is TGTGCCAGCATCAGGGAAGGCACTGAAGCTTTCTTT. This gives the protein CASIREGTEAFF.

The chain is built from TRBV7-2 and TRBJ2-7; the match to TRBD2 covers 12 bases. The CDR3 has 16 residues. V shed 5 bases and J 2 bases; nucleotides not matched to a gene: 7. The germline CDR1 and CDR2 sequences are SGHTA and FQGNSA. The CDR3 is CASSEGLAGSAYEQYF. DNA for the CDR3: TGTGCCAGCAGCGAGGGACTAGCGGGTTCTGCCTACGAGCAGTACTTC.

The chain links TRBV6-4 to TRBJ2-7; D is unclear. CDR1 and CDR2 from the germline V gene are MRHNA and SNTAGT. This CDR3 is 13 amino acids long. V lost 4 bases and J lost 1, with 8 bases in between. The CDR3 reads CASSAGPSYEQYF. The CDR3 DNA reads TGTGCCAGCAGTGCAGGCCCTTCCTACGAGCAGTACTTC.

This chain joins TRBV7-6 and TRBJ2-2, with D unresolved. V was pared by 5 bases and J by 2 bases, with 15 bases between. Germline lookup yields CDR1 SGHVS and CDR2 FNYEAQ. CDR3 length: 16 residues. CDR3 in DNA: TGTGCCAGCAGCGAGACACCACCGTTTAACACCGGGGAGCTGTTTTTT. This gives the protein CASSETPPFNTGELFF. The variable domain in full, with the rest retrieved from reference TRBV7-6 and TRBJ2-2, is GAGVSQSPRYKVTKRGQDVALRCDPISGHVSLYWYRQALGQGPEFLTYFNYEAQQDKSGLPNDRFSAERPEGSISTLTIQRTEQRDSAMYRCASSETPPFNTGELFFGEGSRLTVL.

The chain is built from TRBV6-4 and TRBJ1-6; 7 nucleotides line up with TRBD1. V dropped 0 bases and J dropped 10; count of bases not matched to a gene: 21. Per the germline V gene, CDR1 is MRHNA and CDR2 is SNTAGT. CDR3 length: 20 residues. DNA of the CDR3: TGTGCCAGCAGTGACTCGTATCCCTTAAGTCCCTCTGGGACAGAGTCACCCCTCCACTTT. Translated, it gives CASSDSYPLSPSGTESPLHF.

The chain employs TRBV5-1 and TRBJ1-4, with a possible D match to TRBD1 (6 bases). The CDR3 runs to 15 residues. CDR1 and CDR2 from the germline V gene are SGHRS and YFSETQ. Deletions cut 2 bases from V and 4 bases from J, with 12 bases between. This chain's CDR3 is CASSFRQANNEKLFF. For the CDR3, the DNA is TGCGCCAGCAGCTTTAGACAGGCGAATAATGAAAAACTGTTTTTT. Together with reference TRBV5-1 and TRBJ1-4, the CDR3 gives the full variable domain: KAGVTQTPRYLIKTRGQQVTLSCSPISGHRSVSWYQQTPGQGLQFLFEYFSETQRNKGNFPGRFSGRQFSNSRSEMNVSTLELGDSALYLCASSFRQANNEKLFFGSGTQLSVL.

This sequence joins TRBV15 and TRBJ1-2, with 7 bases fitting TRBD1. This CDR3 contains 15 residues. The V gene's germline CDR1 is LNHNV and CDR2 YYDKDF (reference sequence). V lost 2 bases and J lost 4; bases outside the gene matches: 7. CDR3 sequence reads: CATSRLRQGLYGYTF. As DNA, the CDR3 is TGTGCCACCAGCAGACTAAGACAGGGCCTCTATGGCTACACCTTC. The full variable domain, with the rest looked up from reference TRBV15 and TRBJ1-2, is DAMVIQNPRYQVTQFGKPVTLSCSQTLNHNVMYWYQQKSSQAPKLLFHYYDKDFNNEADTPDNFQSRRPNTSFCFLDIRSPGLGDTAMYLCATSRLRQGLYGYTFGSGTRLTVV.

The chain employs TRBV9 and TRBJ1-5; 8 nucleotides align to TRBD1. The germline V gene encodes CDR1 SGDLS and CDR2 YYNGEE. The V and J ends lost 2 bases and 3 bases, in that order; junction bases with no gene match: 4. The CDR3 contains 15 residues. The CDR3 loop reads CASSVSTGVNQPQHF. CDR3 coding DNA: TGTGCCAGCAGCGTCTCGACAGGGGTCAATCAGCCCCAGCATTTT.

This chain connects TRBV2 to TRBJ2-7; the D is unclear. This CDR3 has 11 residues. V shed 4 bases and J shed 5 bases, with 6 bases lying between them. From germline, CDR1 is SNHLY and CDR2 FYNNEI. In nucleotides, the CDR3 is TGTGCCAGCAGTGGTTTAGACGAGCAGTACTTC. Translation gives CASSGLDEQYF.

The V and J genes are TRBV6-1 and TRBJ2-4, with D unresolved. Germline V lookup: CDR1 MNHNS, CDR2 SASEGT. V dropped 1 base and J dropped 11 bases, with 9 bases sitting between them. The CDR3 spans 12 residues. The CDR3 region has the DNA TGTGCCAGCAGTGAAGATCGTAGATTTCAGTACTTC. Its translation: CASSEDRRFQYF.

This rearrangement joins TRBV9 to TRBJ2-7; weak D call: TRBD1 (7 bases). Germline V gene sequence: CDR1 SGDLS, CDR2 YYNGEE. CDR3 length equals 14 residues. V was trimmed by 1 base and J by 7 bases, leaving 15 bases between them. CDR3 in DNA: TGTGCCAGCAGCGTATCAGGGGGACTTCGAGAGCAGTACTTC. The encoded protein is CASSVSGGLREQYF.

For the CDR3, the DNA is TGTGCCAGCAGCGTAGACCCCTCCTATATGGGGCTGGAAAACACCATATATTTT. Its translation: CASSVDPSYMGLENTIYF. V and J are TRBV9 and TRBJ1-3; tentatively, D is TRBD1 (5 bases). The CDR3 runs 18 residues. The germline gives CDR1 SGDLS, CDR2 YYNGEE. V shed 0 bases and J shed 6 bases, with 22 bases lying between them.

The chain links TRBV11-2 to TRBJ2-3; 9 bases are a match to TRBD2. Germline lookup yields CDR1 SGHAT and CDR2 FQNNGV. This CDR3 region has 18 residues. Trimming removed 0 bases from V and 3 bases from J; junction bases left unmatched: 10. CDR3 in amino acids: CASSLDSRTSVSTDTQYF. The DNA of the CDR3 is TGTGCCAGCAGCTTAGATTCGCGGACTAGCGTGTCGACAGATACGCAGTATTTT.